The TCR beta chain under discussion was sequenced for a study of radiotherapy plus CTLA-4 blockade in lung cancer. The wider study: Roughly 17% of patients responded objectively, and about 32% achieved disease control. General study points: In blood, TCR clones derived from the tumor expanded after radiotherapy plus ipilimumab. Early blood T cell clone dynamics, with interferon-beta, were reported to best predict response.

A word on this clone: The target antigen is unknown.

Using immunoSEQ multiplex PCR, the repertoire was profiled, and TCRdb retains in-frame clones only, with some absent. The sample consists of more than 95,000 clones, approximately 75% of them appearing once. Chemo-refractory metastatic non-small-cell lung cancer patients received focal radiation with ipilimumab CTLA-4 blockade. The sample was peripheral blood, taken from a patient treated with radiotherapy plus ipilimumab. The source of this sequence is a human donor with non-small cell lung cancer who had a partial response to radiotherapy plus ipilimumab. Some clones in this sample may be carry-over from other donors' samples.

The CDR3 loop reads CASMRADTDTQYF. In DNA, the CDR3 is TGTGCCAGCATGAGGGCCGACACAGATACGCAGTATTTT. The chain joins TRBV6-1 to TRBJ2-3; maybe TRBD2 (5 bases). CDR3 length: 13 amino acids. CDR1 is MNHNS and CDR2 is SASEGT in the germline V gene. V lost 7 bases, J lost 2 bases, and 10 bases lay in between.